This T cell receptor beta chain was observed in a study of blood T cell repertoires in COVID-19. Turning to the study itself: Samples taken during acute and convalescent COVID-19 were collected in the United States, Italy and Spain.

Trimming took 1 base from V and 4 from J; bases not matched to a gene: 2. This CDR3 has 14 residues. Looked up from germline, CDR1 is SGHRS and CDR2 is YFSETQ. Participant-reported clinical history was the basis for cohort assignment. Authors' methods: The authors estimated nucleated cell counts from reference gene primer amplification. Libraries were prepared by immunoSEQ multiplex PCR; TCRdb keeps only in-frame clonotypes and omits some of them. V and J calls and clone size are copied from that table; D and trimming were computed from the DNA. The table has over 250,000 clones, roughly 89% seen once.

The V call is TRBV5-1, the J call TRBJ2-5; 9 bases line up with TRBD1. The sequence came from a woman aged 60-75 years who had recovered from COVID-19. Sequenced sample: PBMCs or T cells enriched from blood (not recorded which). Here the CDR3 reads CASSLTGGAETQYF. CDR3 sequence (DNA): TGCGCCAGCAGCTTGACAGGGGGCGCAGAGACCCAGTACTTC. Based on the CDR3 plus reference TRBV5-1 and TRBJ2-5, the full variable domain is KAGVTQTPRYLIKTRGQQVTLSCSPISGHRSVSWYQQTPGQGLQFLFEYFSETQRNKGNFPGRFSGRQFSNSRSEMNVSTLELGDSALYLCASSLTGGAETQYFGPGTRLLVL.